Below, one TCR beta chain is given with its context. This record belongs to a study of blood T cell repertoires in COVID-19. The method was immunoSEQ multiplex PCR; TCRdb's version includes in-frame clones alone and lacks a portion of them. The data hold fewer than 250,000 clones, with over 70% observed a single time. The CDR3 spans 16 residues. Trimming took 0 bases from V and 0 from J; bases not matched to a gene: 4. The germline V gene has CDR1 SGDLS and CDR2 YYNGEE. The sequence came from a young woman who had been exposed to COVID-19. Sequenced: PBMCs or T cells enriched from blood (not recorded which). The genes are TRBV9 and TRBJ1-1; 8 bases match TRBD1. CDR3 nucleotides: TGTGCCAGCAGCGTAGGGACAGGGATGATGAACACTGAAGCTTTCTTT. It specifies CASSVGTGMMNTEAFF.